One sample yielded the 25 T cell receptor beta chains listed below, sequenced in a study of blood T cell repertoires in COVID-19. Method: immunoSEQ multiplex PCR; TCRdb's copy keeps in-frame clones and lacks some. The sample includes roughly 200,000 clones, nearly 90% of them seen just once. The sequenced sample was peripheral blood. Receptor source: a man aged 60 to 75 with active or convalescent COVID-19.

This chain links TRBV14 with TRBJ1-1, with D possibly being TRBD1 (6 bases). The CDR3 spans 17 residues. In germline, CDR1 is SGHDN, CDR2 FVKESK. The germline V and J ends were trimmed by 4 bases and 10 bases, with 28 bases remaining between them. CDR3 coding DNA: TGTGCCAGCAGCCTTAAACCCACACCGACAGGATCTTTGGGAGCTTTCTTT. Translating gives CASSLKPTPTGSLGAFF.

This chain uses TRBV4-1 with TRBJ2-3, with TRBD1 as a possible D gene (5 bases). The CDR3 extends over 15 amino acids. The germline V gene has CDR1 MGHRA and CDR2 YSYEKL. The V end lost 2 bases, the J end lost 5 bases, and 14 bases lay between the germline ends. In nucleotides, the CDR3 is TGCGCCAGCAGCCAACAGGGCATCGTGATAGATACGCAGTATTTT. This translates into CASSQQGIVIDTQYF.

The chain has TRBV11-2 and TRBJ1-2, with 10 bases that match TRBD1. J lost 4 bases, V lost 1 base, and 3 bases had no gene match. Germline CDR1 reads SGHAT; CDR2 reads FQNNGV. This CDR3 is 15 amino acids long. As DNA, the CDR3 is TGTGCCAGCAGCTTAGGACAGGGGGCGAGCTATGGCTACACCTTC. Its translation is CASSLGQGASYGYTF.

The chain combines TRBV7-9 with TRBJ2-1, with a possible D match to TRBD1 (7 bases). The CDR3 loop spans 16 amino acids. With 1 base removed from V and 7 bases from J, the gap between germline ends came to 17 bases. The V gene's germline CDR1 is SEHNR and CDR2 FQNEAQ (reference sequence). The CDR3 nucleotides are TGTGCCAGCAGCTTAGTTCGGACACAGGGGAGGAATGAGCAGTTCTTC. Its protein is CASSLVRTQGRNEQFF. The full variable domain, completed using reference TRBV7-9 and TRBJ2-1, is DTGVSQNPRHKITKRGQNVTFRCDPISEHNRLYWYRQTLGQGPEFLTYFQNEAQLEKSRLLSDRFSAERPKGSFSTLEIQRTEQGDSAMYLCASSLVRTQGRNEQFFGPGTRLTVL.

The chain links TRBV9 to TRBJ2-5; a weak D match, TRBD1 (6 bases). The CDR3 has 16 amino acids. Germline V lookup: CDR1 SGDLS, CDR2 YYNGEE. Deletions cut 1 base from V and 5 bases from J, with 18 bases between. CDR3 sequence (DNA): TGTGCCAGCAGCGTACTCCCAAACAGGGCTTGGGAGACCCAGTACTTC. It encodes CASSVLPNRAWETQYF.

Points on this clone: The same CDR3 is also encoded by other DNA sequences in this sample. V gene TRBV12-3 or TRBV12-4 combines with J gene TRBJ1-1; D ambiguous. This CDR3 contains 13 residues. V was trimmed by 1 base and J by 5 bases, leaving 8 bases between them. The CDR3: CASSLGGGTEAFF. The CDR3 DNA sequence: TGTGCCAGCAGTTTAGGCGGAGGGACTGAAGCTTTCTTT.

This clone was observed at least ten times. The V and J genes are TRBV4-1 and TRBJ2-7; the match to TRBD1 covers 7 bases. The CDR3 extends over 17 amino acids. The V gene's germline CDR1 is MGHRA and CDR2 YSYEKL. V gave up 1 base and J gave up 0 bases; unmatched junction bases: 9. The CDR3 spells CASSQAPLTGSSYEQYF. The CDR3 bases are TGCGCCAGCAGCCAAGCACCCTTGACAGGGAGCTCCTACGAGCAGTACTTC.

This chain links TRBV7-2 with TRBJ1-5; a weak D match, TRBD1 (5 bases). The germline gives CDR1 SGHTA, CDR2 FQGNSA. With 3 bases removed from V and 7 bases from J, the gap between germline ends came to 16 bases. The CDR3 runs 15 residues. The CDR3 loop is CASSLGHASGQPQHF. The CDR3 DNA is TGTGCCAGCAGCTTGGGGCACGCCTCAGGACAGCCCCAGCATTTT.

The table lists this clone with a few counts. This sequence joins TRBV27 and TRBJ1-6; 7 bases map to TRBD1. V lost 3 bases, J lost 7 bases, and 6 bases stayed unmatched. CDR3 length: 15 residues. Germline V lookup: CDR1 MNHEY, CDR2 SMNVEV (reference sequence). This CDR3 is CASSFDRAMNSPLHF. Here the CDR3 DNA reads TGTGCCAGCAGTTTCGACAGGGCTATGAATTCACCCCTCCACTTT.

The CDR3 loop is CASVARDSGGPGELFF. The CDR3 DNA sequence: TGTGCTAGTGTCGCCAGAGACAGCGGGGGACCCGGGGAGCTGTTTTTT. The gene calls are TRBV12-5 and TRBJ2-2, with TRBD2 matching over 8 bases. CDR1 LGHNT and CDR2 FRNRAP come from the germline V gene. The junction had 13 bases not matched to a gene; V was cut back by 7 bases and J by 6 bases. This CDR3 is built from 16 residues.

This sequence joins TRBV2 and TRBJ1-1, with D possibly matching TRBD1 (6 bases). CDR3 size: 15 residues. V dropped 4 bases and J dropped 0 bases, with 12 bases sitting between them. Germline CDR1 and CDR2: SNHLY and FYNNEI. The CDR3 reads CASSATGWMNTEAFF. The CDR3 DNA is TGTGCCAGCAGTGCGACAGGTTGGATGAACACTGAAGCTTTCTTT.

The V call is TRBV11-2, the J call TRBJ2-5, with 8 bases lining up with TRBD1. This CDR3 has 14 residues. V lost 5 bases to trimming and J lost 3 bases; unmatched junction nucleotides: 5. In germline, CDR1 is SGHAT, CDR2 FQNNGV. CDR3 sequence (DNA): TGTGCCAGCAGCGACAGGGGAACCAAAGAGACCCAGTACTTC. It yields the protein CASSDRGTKETQYF.

The chain carries TRBV5-1 and TRBJ2-3; 10 bases match TRBD1. This CDR3 comprises 16 residues. With V trimmed by 0 bases and J by 4 bases, 5 bases remained unmatched. CDR1 SGHRS and CDR2 YFSETQ come from the germline V gene. Here the CDR3 DNA reads TGCGCCAGCAGCTTGGGGGACAGGGGAGGGTCAGATACGCAGTATTTT. Residues: CASSLGDRGGSDTQYF.

The chain uses TRBV3-1 (or the pseudogene TRBV3-2) and TRBJ1-5; no clear D. Trimming removed 0 bases from V and 7 bases from J, with 10 bases in between. The germline V gene encodes CDR1 LGHDT and CDR2 YNNKEL (reference sequence). This CDR3 region has 14 residues. The CDR3 DNA reads TGTGCCAGCAGCCAAGAAACCGTCGGGCAGCCCCAGCATTTT. Amino acids: CASSQETVGQPQHF.

The rearrangement uses TRBV15 and TRBJ2-3, with 9 bases that match TRBD1. V shed 2 bases and J 0 bases; nucleotides not matched to a gene: 6. The CDR3 has 17 amino acids. Germline-derived CDR1 and CDR2 are LNHNV and YYDKDF (reference sequence). Written as DNA, the CDR3 is TGTGCCACCAGCAGACTCTCGGGGACAGGGAGCACAGATACGCAGTATTTT. Translating it yields CATSRLSGTGSTDTQYF. Full variable domain (rest looked up from reference TRBV15 and TRBJ2-3): DAMVIQNPRYQVTQFGKPVTLSCSQTLNHNVMYWYQQKSSQAPKLLFHYYDKDFNNEADTPDNFQSRRPNTSFCFLDIRSPGLGDTAMYLCATSRLSGTGSTDTQYFGPGTRLTVL.

This clone was detected only once. This sequence joins TRBV9 and TRBJ1-2, with D possibly being TRBD1 (6 bases). V lost 4 bases and J 3 bases, leaving 13 bases between the germline ends. The CDR3 totals 14 residues. In germline, CDR1 is SGDLS, CDR2 YYNGEE. The CDR3 loop is CASSSPTGYYGYTF. The CDR3 region has the DNA TGTGCCAGCAGCTCACCGACAGGCTACTATGGCTACACCTTC.

The chain carries TRBV3-1 (or the pseudogene TRBV3-2) and TRBJ2-1; tentative D call: TRBD2 (5 bases). Trimming removed 0 bases at V and 8 bases at J, with 11 bases between. CDR1 and CDR2 from the germline V gene are LGHDT and YNNKEL (reference sequence). The CDR3 runs to 14 residues. This CDR3 is CASSQDTPLDEQFF. The CDR3 bases are TGTGCCAGCAGCCAAGATACCCCACTAGATGAGCAGTTCTTC.

The chain is built from TRBV7-8 and TRBJ2-1, with 8 bases fitting TRBD2. Germline V CDR1 and CDR2: SGHVS, FQNEAQ. V lost 3 bases and J lost 5; bases outside the gene matches: 12. The CDR3 contains 17 residues. CDR3 bases: TGTGCCAGCAGCTTGCGCCGGGGGGGCCTTTCTGACAATGAGCAGTTCTTC. Translated, it gives CASSLRRGGLSDNEQFF.

This clone was seen just once. One junction end disagrees with the germline gene, perhaps due to a read error. DNA for the CDR3: TGTGCCAGCAGTCAAGAAGCTACTAGCGGGGGGGCAAATGAGCAGTTCTTC. Its translation: CASSQEATSGGANEQFF. The chain couples TRBV3-1 (or the pseudogene TRBV3-2) to TRBJ2-1, with 13 nucleotides matching TRBD2. This CDR3 region has 17 residues. Germline CDR1 LGHDT, CDR2 YNNKEL (reference sequence).

This sequence joins TRBV29-1 and TRBJ1-1; 7 nucleotides agree with TRBD1. Germline V gene data show CDR1 as SQVTM and CDR2 as ANQGSEA. The V gene end was trimmed by 5 bases and the J gene end by 1 base; junction bases not matched to a gene: 7. The length of the CDR3 is 14 residues. For the CDR3, the DNA is TGCAGCGTTTGCCCCGAGGGGGCGAACACTGAAGCTTTCTTT. Protein product: CSVCPEGANTEAFF.

V usage is TRBV27 and J usage is TRBJ1-2; the match to TRBD1 covers 9 bases. This CDR3 has 18 amino acids. Germline V CDR1 and CDR2: MNHEY, SMNVEV (reference sequence). Unmatched junction bases numbered 14, after V lost 6 bases and J lost 0 bases. CDR3 bases: TGTGCCAGCAGAGCGAGGGGGGACAGGGTTCTAGCTAACTATGGCTACACCTTC. Translating it yields CASRARGDRVLANYGYTF.

The chain employs TRBV4-1 and TRBJ2-7; 7 positions agree with TRBD1. The CDR3 sequence is 15 residues long. The germline gives CDR1 MGHRA, CDR2 YSYEKL. Trimming cost V 6 bases and J 3 bases; bases outside gene matches: 11. The CDR3 sequence is CASRPQTGLGYEQYF. The CDR3 nucleotides are TGCGCCAGCAGACCCCAGACAGGGCTAGGCTACGAGCAGTACTTC.

The chain carries TRBV6-5 and TRBJ2-1, with 7 bases aligning to TRBD2. Trimming at V came to 6 bases and at J to 8 bases, leaving 1 base not matched to a gene. The CDR3 loop spans 11 amino acids. Germline V CDR1 and CDR2: MNHEY, SVGAGI. CDR3 nucleotide sequence: TGTGCCAGCAGGGGGGGGGATGAGCAGTTCTTC. This gives the protein CASRGGDEQFF.

Worth noting for this clone: The same CDR3 also results from other DNA sequences found in this sample. This sequence joins TRBV6-1 and TRBJ1-2; 8 positions match TRBD1. CDR3 length equals 14 residues. V was clipped by 0 bases and J by 8 bases; unmatched bases: 5. Germline V gene sequence: CDR1 MNHNS, CDR2 SASEGT. This CDR3 reads CASSEARTGHGYTF. The DNA of the CDR3 is TGTGCCAGCAGTGAAGCAAGGACAGGGCACGGCTACACCTTC.

The rearrangement joins TRBV6-5 to TRBJ2-6, with no clear D. The CDR3 length is 15 residues. The V gene lost 6 bases and the J gene lost 1 base, with 10 bases spanning the gap. Germline V gives CDR1 MNHEY, CDR2 SVGAGI. DNA for the CDR3: TGTGCCAGCAGCCCCTTTGTGTCTGGGGCCAACGTCCTGACTTTC. Translated, it gives CASSPFVSGANVLTF.